A selection of T cell receptor beta chains follows, all from one sample in a study of blood T cell repertoires in COVID-19. The table came from immunoSEQ multiplex PCR; TCRdb's copy has only in-frame clones and leaves some out. The sample has some 170,000 clones, approximately 89% seen once; the top ten hold roughly 8%. Sequenced: peripheral blood. Receptors were obtained from a woman aged 55-69 years with acute or convalescent COVID-19. Both conserved end residues are part of each CDR3. D genes are given only for firm matches. A row's size may be missing; if present it is once, few, many or a size class.

>-|-|TRBJ2-1|TRBV7-2
TGTGCCAGCAGCTTAGGGGCGGGCTCCTACAATGAGCAGTTCTTC
CASSLGAGSYNEQFF
>TRBD2|-|TRBJ2-3|TRBV27
TGTGCCAGCAACCCCTACGGGACTAGCGGGAGAACAGATACGCAGTATTTT
CASNPYGTSGRTDTQYF
>-|many|TRBJ1-1|TRBV7-9
TGTGCCAGCAGCCAACAGGGTGTAGGGACTGAAGCTTTCTTT
CASSQQGVGTEAFF
>TRBD1|-|TRBJ1-1|TRBV10-3
TGTGCCATCAAGGGTGGGACAGGGGATAAGAACACTGAAGCTTTCTTT
CAIKGGTGDKNTEAFF
>TRBD1|few|TRBJ2-7|TRBV5-4
TGTGCCAGCAGCCTAGAACAGGGGGCTGTCTACGAGCAGTACTTC
CASSLEQGAVYEQYF
>TRBD1|-|TRBJ2-3|TRBV7-9
TGTGCCAGCAGCTTAAAGGCAGGGGGCAGGACAGATACGCAGTATTTT
CASSLKAGGRTDTQYF
>TRBD2|-|TRBJ2-3|TRBV3-1/TRBV3-2
TGTGCCAGCAGCCAAGTACTAGCGGGAGGGCCGGATACGCAGTATTTT
CASSQVLAGGPDTQYF
>TRBD1|-|TRBJ2-7|TRBV11-3
TGTGCCAGCAGCTTAGGTAGGTTTGAGGGACAGGGGTCCCTCTCCTACGAGCAGTACTTC
CASSLGRFEGQGSLSYEQYF
>-|-|TRBJ2-7|TRBV4-1
TGCGCCAGCAGCCAAGAACTTGGCAGGGGCCCTCGTTTC
CASSQELGRGPRF
>-|-|TRBJ2-2|TRBV11-3
TGTGCCAGCAGCTTATCGACACTCGGGGAGCTGTTTTTT
CASSLSTLGELFF
>-|-|TRBJ1-4|TRBV6-5
TGTGCCTCCTCTGAAGGACGGGGTAATGAAAAACTGTTTTTT
CASSEGRGNEKLFF
>TRBD1|-|TRBJ1-2|TRBV10-3
TGTGCCATCAGAGATGAGACAGGGTCGGGAGGCTACACCTTC
CAIRDETGSGGYTF
>-|-|TRBJ1-1|TRBV12-3/TRBV12-4
TGTGCCAGCAACCCGGGACAGAACACTGAAGCTTTCTTT
CASNPGQNTEAFF
>-|-|TRBJ1-1|TRBV6-6
TGTGCCAGCAGTTACCCTACTCGGGGGTGGGGCACTGAAGCTTTCTTT
CASSYPTRGWGTEAFF
>TRBD2|-|TRBJ2-5|TRBV10-3
TGTGCCATCGGGACTAGCGGGGGAACCCAGTACTTC
CAIGTSGGTQYF
>TRBD1|-|TRBJ1-1|TRBV10-3
TGTGCCATCAGTCCCCTCGGGACAGCAGTGAACACTGAAGCTTTCTTT
CAISPLGTAVNTEAFF
>TRBD2|-|TRBJ2-1|TRBV30
TGTGCCTGGAGTGTTAGCGGGGACAATGAGCAGTTCTTC
CAWSVSGDNEQFF
>TRBD2|once|TRBJ2-1|TRBV28
TGTGCCAGCACCCGGACTAGCGGGAGAAGGTTCAGTAATGAGCAGTTCTTC
CASTRTSGRRFSNEQFF
>-|-|TRBJ2-1|TRBV30
TGTGCCCGCCGGGGCATCGACACGGGGGGCAAAAATGAGCAGTTCTTC
CARRGIDTGGKNEQFF
>TRBD2|-|TRBJ2-1|TRBV24-1
TGTGCCACCAGTGATCGTAGGACTAGTTACAATGAGCAGTTCTTC
CATSDRRTSYNEQFF
>TRBD1|-|TRBJ1-2|TRBV5-8
TGTGCCAGCATTCTAGGGGGCGCGGGCTATGGCTACACCTTC
CASILGGAGYGYTF
>-|-|TRBJ1-2|TRBV10-3
TGTGCCATCAGGGTGGACAGCTATGGCTACACCTTC
CAIRVDSYGYTF
>TRBD1|-|TRBJ2-7|TRBV13
TGTGCCAGCAGCTTAAGGGGACAGGGTAATTACGAGCAGTACTTC
CASSLRGQGNYEQYF
>-|once|TRBJ2-3|TRBV6-5
TGTGCCAGCAGCCTGGGGCGAAAGGATACGCAGTATTTT
CASSLGRKDTQYF
>TRBD1|-|TRBJ1-4|TRBV5-1
TGCGCCAGCAGCTCAAAAGGACAGGATGAAAAACTGTTTTTT
CASSSKGQDEKLFF
>-|-|TRBJ1-1|TRBV10-1
TGCGCCAGCAGTACAGGACACAACACTGAAGCTTTCTTT
CASSTGHNTEAFF
>-|-|TRBJ1-1|TRBV24-1
TGTGCCACCAGTGATCGGGGATTCGGTCGGACTGAAGCTTTCTTT
CATSDRGFGRTEAFF
>-|-|TRBJ2-5|TRBV19
TGTGCCAGTAGTATAGCGAGGACCGAGGGTAGTGGGACCCAGTACTTC
CASSIARTEGSGTQYF
>TRBD2|many|TRBJ2-7|TRBV28
TGTGCCAGCAGTGGGGGACTAGCGATCTACGAGCAGTACTTC
CASSGGLAIYEQYF
>TRBD1|few|TRBJ1-5|TRBV2
TGTGCCAGCAGTGTCCTCGGACAGGGCGAGTCGCCCCAGCATTTT
CASSVLGQGESPQHF
>TRBD2|-|TRBJ2-3|TRBV5-1
TGCGCCAGCAGCTTGGCTAGCGGGAGCCTCACAGATACGCAGTATTTT
CASSLASGSLTDTQYF
>-|-|TRBJ1-2|TRBV28
TGTGCCAGCAGGGGGGGAACAAACTATGGCTACACCTTC
CASRGGTNYGYTF
>-|-|TRBJ2-5|TRBV27
TGTGCCAGCAGTTTATGGCCTTACCAAGAGACCCAGTACTTC
CASSLWPYQETQYF
>-|-|TRBJ2-5|TRBV19
TGTGCCAGTAGGGACAGGAGGGGTGTTAAAGCCCAGTACTTC
CASRDRRGVKAQYF
>-|-|TRBJ1-1|TRBV3-1/TRBV3-2
TGTGCCAGCAGCCAACGGAGCACTGAAGCTTTCTTT
CASSQRSTEAFF
>TRBD1|-|TRBJ1-2|TRBV19
TGTGCCAGTAGTATAGACCGACAGGGGTTGTCGGATGGCTACACCTTC
CASSIDRQGLSDGYTF
>TRBD2|-|TRBJ2-3|TRBV5-4
TGTGCCAGCACCCCCCGGGCTAGCGGGAGAACTAGCACAGATACGCAGTATTTT
CASTPRASGRTSTDTQYF
>TRBD1|-|TRBJ2-1|TRBV6-1
TGTGCCAGCAGTGATATCGGGACAGGGATAGTCCATGAGCAGTTCTTC
CASSDIGTGIVHEQFF
>-|-|TRBJ1-5|TRBV4-1
TGCGCCAGCAGCCAAGAAAACTATAGCAATCAGCCCCAGCATTTT
CASSQENYSNQPQHF
>-|-|TRBJ2-3|TRBV5-4
TGTGCCAGCAGCTTGGTAGGGGCCTCCCTCACAGATACGCAGTATTTT
CASSLVGASLTDTQYF
>-|-|TRBJ1-1|TRBV7-9
TGTGCCAGCAGCTTATTTCAGGCAGGCGTGAACACTGAAGCTTTCTTT
CASSLFQAGVNTEAFF
>TRBD2|-|TRBJ2-2|TRBV28
TGTGCCAGCCTGGAGGGGACTAGCGGTGGCGGGGAGCTGTTTTTT
CASLEGTSGGGELFF
>-|-|TRBJ1-2|TRBV2
TGTGCCAGCAGTGAAGCGCAGGGCGTTTACTATGGCTACACCTTC
CASSEAQGVYYGYTF
>-|once|TRBJ2-2|TRBV7-3
TGTGCCAGCAGCTTCTTCGGTTCCGGGGAGCTGTTTTTT
CASSFFGSGELFF
>-|once|TRBJ2-1|TRBV25-1
TGTGCCAGCAGTGAGCGACTAGACGACAATGAGCAGTTCTTC
CASSERLDDNEQFF
>-|few|TRBJ2-5|TRBV11-2
TGTGCCAGCAGCTTAGAGCGGCTAGGGACCCAGTACTTC
CASSLERLGTQYF
>-|few|TRBJ2-7|TRBV11-2
TGTGCCAGCAGCTTAGATGGCAGGGGGGTCTCCTACGAGCAGTACTTC
CASSLDGRGVSYEQYF
>-|-|TRBJ2-3|TRBV7-2
TGTGCCAGCAGGGAGTATGATACGCAGTATTTT
CASREYDTQYF
>TRBD2|-|TRBJ2-3|TRBV9
TGTGCCAGCAGCGTCAGGACCGGGACTAGCGCCTCAAGCACAGATACGCAGTATTTT
CASSVRTGTSASSTDTQYF
>-|-|TRBJ1-1|TRBV30
TGTGCCTGGAATACAGGGTCTAACACTGAAGCTTTCTTT
CAWNTGSNTEAFF
>-|-|TRBJ1-2|TRBV9
TGTGCCAGCAGCGTAACGGGAGAAGGTAACTATGGCTACACCTTC
CASSVTGEGNYGYTF
>-|-|TRBJ1-2|TRBV5-1
TGCGCCAGCAGCTTAGACAGCTATGGCTACACCTTC
CASSLDSYGYTF
>TRBD2|once|TRBJ2-1|TRBV11-1
TGTGCCAGCAGCTTAGCTCCGGGACTACGTAATGAGCAGTTCTTC
CASSLAPGLRNEQFF
>-|-|TRBJ1-3|TRBV5-1
TGCGCCAGCAGCCCCCCCGGGAACACCATATATTTT
CASSPPGNTIYF
>TRBD2|few|TRBJ2-3|TRBV11-3
TGTGCCAGCAGCTCTCTAGCGGGAGCAACAGATACGCAGTATTTT
CASSSLAGATDTQYF